The 19 T cell receptor beta chains given below trace back to one sample, sequenced in a study of cytomegalovirus exposure and HLA in healthy donors. Researchers ran the PCR with 60 Vbeta and 13 Jbeta primers. Assay used: immunoSEQ multiplex PCR; TCRdb lists only in-frame clones, some missing. The profile shows some 150,000 clones, roughly 78% of them singletons. The sequencing input was PBMCs. Source of these receptors: a man aged 45 to 65 in good health and CMV-seropositive.

The chain is built from TRBV20-1 and TRBJ2-7; D unclear. Between the trimmed V and J ends, which lost 2 bases and 6 bases, there was a span of 8 bases. The CDR3 consists of 11 residues. Germline loops: CDR1 DFQATT, CDR2 SNEGSKA (reference sequence). The CDR3 DNA follows: TGCAGTGCTAGACACGCGCGCGAGCAGTACTTC. The encoded protein is CSARHAREQYF.

The rearrangement joins TRBV28 to TRBJ2-5; D is possibly TRBD2 (5 bases). Germline CDR1 is MDHEN and CDR2 is SYDVKM. This CDR3 region has 14 residues. V lost 7 bases and J 0 bases, leaving 12 bases between the germline ends. CDR3 DNA: TGTGCCAGCATAAAAGAGGACTACCAAGAGACCCAGTACTTC. This gives the protein CASIKEDYQETQYF.

This clone appeared a single time. In the same sample, other DNA sequences code for this CDR3. This chain uses TRBV5-1 with TRBJ1-4, with TRBD1 matching 7 bases. With 0 bases clipped from V and 5 bases from J, the junction kept 1 base outside the gene matches. Germline CDR1 SGHRS, CDR2 YFSETQ. The CDR3 consists of 14 residues. The CDR3: CASSLGQGNEKLFF. The CDR3 bases are TGCGCCAGCAGCTTGGGACAGGGCAATGAAAAACTGTTTTTT.

This clone came up a few times. The rearrangement uses TRBV5-1 and TRBJ2-5, with 14 bases matching TRBD2. The CDR3 contains 17 residues. Germline trimming cut 0 bases from V and 4 bases from J; bases unmatched to any gene: 5. Germline lookup yields CDR1 SGHRS and CDR2 YFSETQ. The CDR3 here is CASSLAGLAGGRETQYF. Written as DNA, the CDR3 is TGCGCCAGCAGCTTGGCAGGACTAGCGGGAGGCCGAGAGACCCAGTACTTC.

CDR3 protein: CASRPDRINSPLHF. Written as DNA, the CDR3 is TGCGCCAGCAGACCAGACAGGATAAATTCACCCCTCCACTTT. V is TRBV5-1 and J is TRBJ1-6; the D gene is possibly TRBD1 (6 bases). Germline-derived CDR1 and CDR2 are SGHRS and YFSETQ. Trimming took off 5 bases at V and 7 bases at J, with 13 bases between the two ends. This CDR3 is 14 amino acids long.

V gene TRBV7-8 combines with J gene TRBJ2-7; a weak D match, TRBD1 (5 bases). V was cut by 4 bases and J by 6 bases, with 19 bases left in between. CDR3 length: 15 residues. CDR1 is SGHVS and CDR2 is FQNEAQ in the germline V gene. The DNA for the CDR3 is TGTGCCAGCAGCTGGGGCCAGACCCAAGTAGGCGAGCAGTACTTC. Translated: CASSWGQTQVGEQYF.

Only one count was recorded for this clone. The chain couples TRBV5-1 to TRBJ2-3, with 9 bases identical to TRBD1. This CDR3 spans 15 amino acids. Germline assignment: CDR1 SGHRS and CDR2 YFSETQ. With V trimmed by 4 bases and J by 5 bases, 8 bases remained unmatched. CDR3 nucleotides: TGCGCCAGCAGCCTGGGACAGGGTAGGGGAGATACGCAGTATTTT. It codes for CASSLGQGRGDTQYF. Full variable domain (remainder filled in from reference TRBV5-1 and TRBJ2-3): KAGVTQTPRYLIKTRGQQVTLSCSPISGHRSVSWYQQTPGQGLQFLFEYFSETQRNKGNFPGRFSGRQFSNSRSEMNVSTLELGDSALYLCASSLGQGRGDTQYFGPGTRLTVL.

The chain employs TRBV2 and TRBJ1-5; TRBD1 is a possible D gene (5 bases). V lost 3 bases and J 10 bases, leaving 10 bases between the germline ends. CDR3 length: 12 residues. Germline V lookup: CDR1 SNHLY, CDR2 FYNNEI. The CDR3 sequence: CASSDEQGPQHF. The CDR3, as DNA: TGTGCCAGCAGTGACGAGCAGGGACCCCAGCATTTT.

The chain joins TRBV4-1 to TRBJ2-3, with 7 bases identical to TRBD1. Unmatched junction bases numbered 4, after V lost 4 bases and J lost 3 bases. The CDR3 is 14 amino acids. The germline gives CDR1 MGHRA, CDR2 YSYEKL. CDR3 loop: CASSRGQFTDTQYF. The CDR3 nucleotides read TGCGCCAGCAGCCGGGGACAGTTTACAGATACGCAGTATTTT.

The V and J genes are TRBV4-1 and TRBJ1-5; D is unclear. Germline loops: CDR1 MGHRA, CDR2 YSYEKL. The CDR3 loop spans 13 amino acids. V dropped 2 bases and J dropped 4 bases, with 6 bases sitting between them. CDR3 nucleotide sequence: TGCGCCAGCAGCCAATACACAAATCAGCCCCAGCATTTT. This encodes CASSQYTNQPQHF.

The V and J genes are TRBV2 and TRBJ2-2, with D perhaps TRBD2 (5 bases). V dropped 8 bases and J dropped 6 bases, with 25 bases sitting between them. In germline, CDR1 is SNHLY, CDR2 FYNNEI. This CDR3 has 17 residues. The CDR3 loop reads CASGLGGWEKTPGELFF. The CDR3 DNA is TGTGCCAGCGGACTTGGCGGATGGGAAAAGACTCCCGGGGAGCTGTTTTTT.

The chain joins TRBV7-9 to TRBJ2-7, with D possibly being TRBD2 (5 bases). Germline loops: CDR1 SEHNR, CDR2 FQNEAQ (reference sequence). Trimming took off 2 bases at V and 6 bases at J, with 11 bases between the two ends. This CDR3 is built from 13 residues. CDR3 DNA sequence: TGTGCCAGCAGCTTACCCGGGATTCGCGAGCAGTACTTC. Translation gives CASSLPGIREQYF.

The chain joins TRBV7-9 to TRBJ1-2, with D tentatively TRBD1 (6 bases). V was cut by 2 bases and J by 0 bases, with 19 bases left in between. This CDR3 spans 18 amino acids. Germline values: CDR1 SEHNR, CDR2 FQNEAQ (reference sequence). The CDR3 loop is CASSLFGQGPRPNYGYTF. The CDR3 DNA sequence: TGTGCCAGCAGCTTATTTGGTCAGGGGCCACGTCCTAACTATGGCTACACCTTC.

There are a few counts of this clone. The J gene is TRBJ1-1, the V gene TRBV28; TRBD1 is a possible D gene (6 bases). The germline V and J ends were trimmed by 5 bases and 4 bases, with 14 bases remaining between them. Per the germline V gene, CDR1 is MDHEN and CDR2 is SYDVKM. CDR3 length: 14 amino acids. CDR3 sequence (DNA): TGTGCCAGCAGTCCGTCGGGGGGGGCCACTGAAGCTTTCTTT. Protein product: CASSPSGGATEAFF.

This clone was recorded only once. This chain links TRBV28 with TRBJ1-4; tentatively, D is TRBD1 (5 bases). Trimming removed 5 bases at V and 14 bases at J, with 15 bases between. CDR1 is MDHEN, CDR2 SYDVKM, per germline. The CDR3 has 12 amino acids. The CDR3 bases are TGTGCCAGCAGTCACCGACAGCTATCGCTGTTTTTT. Translation: CASSHRQLSLFF.

The chain couples TRBV6-5 to TRBJ1-6; 7 bases agree with TRBD1. This CDR3 is 14 amino acids long. Germline-derived CDR1 and CDR2 are MNHEY and SVGAGI. V gave up 4 bases and J gave up 6 bases; unmatched junction bases: 3. CDR3 nucleotide sequence: TGTGCCAGCAGTTTATACAGGGGTAATTCACCCCTCCACTTT. It yields the protein CASSLYRGNSPLHF.

The V call is TRBV4-1, the J call TRBJ1-6; 9 bases map to TRBD1. Germline V gene lookup returns CDR1 MGHRA and CDR2 YSYEKL. This CDR3 has 16 amino acids. The ends lost 4 bases at V and 7 bases at J; junction bases unmatched: 8. Here the CDR3 reads CASSLFSGQGNSPLHF. CDR3 in DNA: TGCGCCAGCAGCCTCTTCTCGGGACAGGGCAATTCACCCCTCCACTTT.

To note about this clone: In the same sample, other DNA sequences code for this CDR3. This rearrangement joins TRBV18 to TRBJ2-7, with D unclear. Looked up from germline, CDR1 is KGHSH and CDR2 is LQKENI. V shed 2 bases and J shed 6 bases, with 5 bases lying between them. The CDR3 loop spans 11 amino acids. CDR3 in DNA: TGTGCCAGCTCACCATCGGTCGAGCAGTACTTC. This sequence encodes CASSPSVEQYF.

J is TRBJ2-5 and V is TRBV7-8; the match to TRBD2 covers 12 bases. CDR1 is SGHVS, CDR2 FQNEAQ, per germline. J lost 5 bases, V lost 1 base, and 5 bases had no gene match. This CDR3 spans 16 amino acids. CDR3 in amino acids: CASSLDPSGRGETQYF. DNA for the CDR3: TGTGCCAGCAGCTTAGATCCTAGCGGGAGGGGGGAGACCCAGTACTTC.